This TCR beta chain was sequenced for a study of T cell repertoires in ileal Crohn's disease. Study at large: Patients had a median approximately 7.2-year disease duration, and about 36% were active smokers.

Sequencing used immunoSEQ multiplex PCR; TCRdb keeps in-frame clones, though not all of them. This sample carries about 5,200 clones, about four fifths of them seen once, and the ten largest clones take 5% to 6.5%. Study-level results: Clonality above 26.8% at surgery always came with endoscopic recurrence. Compared with non-smokers, active smokers at surgery showed more clonal expansions. Sorted CD8 T cells held more high-frequency clones than CD4.

CDR1 is SQVTM, CDR2 ANQGSEA, per germline. This CDR3 is built from 11 residues. V was trimmed by 2 bases and J by 13 bases, leaving 15 bases between them. As to this clone: Its specificity is not known.

The clonotype comes from an adult with Crohn's disease. Sequenced: ileal tissue. V and J are TRBV29-1 and TRBJ2-7; D unresolved. The CDR3 DNA is TGCAGCGTTGAATCAACAGTGGGTCGATACTTC. This encodes CSVESTVGRYF.